This T cell receptor (beta chain) appears in the sequencing data of a study of T-cell memory formation after mild COVID-19. TCRdb ran MiXCR on the 5' RACE reads and lists one entry per CDR3 protein. The sample has 200,000 to 300,000 distinct CDR3 sequences; approximately 9% are singletons. V dropped 4 bases and J dropped 6; count of bases not matched to a gene: 4. There are 13 residues in the CDR3. The germline V gene encodes CDR1 SGHKS and CDR2 YYEKEE (reference sequence). Study-level findings and limits: Nothing showed for sure that second-wave clones peaking on day 37 were SARS-CoV-2 specific.

The table lists this clonotype with a few counts. Its specificity is not known. This chain links TRBV5-5 with TRBJ2-7, with 10 bases identical to TRBD1. The specimen sequenced was PBMCs or a T cell subset sorted from them (not recorded which). This receptor was taken from a man aged 18 to 29 who had mild COVID-19 (a few samples of this study predate the infection). Cell type and time point are not known. The chain's CDR3 is CASSIGTGVEQYF. The CDR3 DNA follows: TGTGCCAGCAGCATTGGGACAGGGGTCGAGCAGTACTTC.